Sequencing of this T cell receptor beta chain was carried out in a study of blood T cell repertoires in COVID-19. Germline V gene lookup returns CDR1 MGHRA and CDR2 YSYEKL. V lost 2 bases and J 0 bases, leaving 8 bases between the germline ends. The CDR3 loop spans 14 amino acids. The data were produced by immunoSEQ multiplex PCR, yet TCRdb's version contains in-frame clones alone and is incomplete. The sample lists about 210,000 clones; around 80% were seen once. The rearrangement uses TRBV4-1 and TRBJ2-7; D gene unclear. Sequenced material: peripheral blood. The TCR sequence derives from a woman between 35 and 50 years old with acute or convalescent COVID-19. The CDR3 region is CASSQYYGSYEQYF. CDR3 nucleotide sequence: TGCGCCAGCAGCCAATATTACGGCTCCTACGAGCAGTACTTC.